Below are 7 T cell receptor beta chains sequenced from a single sample in a study of sequential checkpoint blockade in melanoma. The treatment was: randomized to nivolumab then ipilimumab (arm A) or the reverse (arm B). Sequencing was performed with immunoSEQ multiplex PCR; in TCRdb, only in-frame clones are kept and a portion is missing. The table records roughly 20,000 clones, around 72% of them present only once. The sequencing here drew on tumor tissue (inferred from file names), taken from a patient given nivolumab and ipilimumab in sequence. The receptors were gathered from a human donor with melanoma.

The CDR3 DNA follows: TGTGCCAGCTCACCAGGTGTAGGGTCACCCCTCCACTTT. Protein: CASSPGVGSPLHF. This sequence joins TRBV18 and TRBJ1-6; no clear D. Trimming pared 2 bases from V and 10 bases from J, leaving 9 bases between. The CDR3 covers 13 residues. The germline V gene encodes CDR1 KGHSH and CDR2 LQKENI.

This sequence joins TRBV9 and TRBJ2-5, with 9 bases aligning to TRBD2. This CDR3 is built from 16 residues. V dropped 4 bases and J dropped 5; count of bases not matched to a gene: 12. Germline-derived CDR1 and CDR2 are SGDLS and YYNGEE. The DNA of the CDR3 is TGTGCCAGCAGCTCCCGGACTAGCGTGGAAGGGGAGACCCAGTACTTC. Translated, it gives CASSSRTSVEGETQYF. Variable domain in full (rest from reference TRBV9 and TRBJ2-5): DSGVTQTPKHLITATGQRVTLRCSPRSGDLSVYWYQQSLDQGLQFLIQYYNGEERAKGNILERFSAQQFPDLHSELNLSSLELGDSALYFCASSSRTSVEGETQYFGPGTRLLVL.

The chain has TRBV4-1 and TRBJ1-6; D is perhaps TRBD1 (6 bases). CDR3 length: 14 amino acids. Trimming removed 0 bases at V and 7 bases at J, with 7 bases between. CDR1 MGHRA and CDR2 YSYEKL come from the germline V gene. The CDR3 nucleotides read TGCGCCAGCAGCCAAGAGGGGGCAAATTCACCCCTCCACTTT. This translates into CASSQEGANSPLHF.

The rearrangement uses TRBV30 and TRBJ2-7, with no clear D. CDR1 and CDR2 (germline): GTSNPN, SVGIG (reference sequence). The germline V and J ends were trimmed by 3 bases and 9 bases, with 15 bases remaining between them. The CDR3 spans 12 residues. The chain's CDR3 is CAWRGSYERQYF. CDR3 sequence (DNA): TGTGCCTGGAGGGGGTCCTACGAGCGGCAGTACTTC. The entire variable domain, with the rest obtained from reference TRBV30 and TRBJ2-7, is as follows: SQTIHQWPATLVQPVGSPLSLECTVEGTSNPNLYWYRQAAGRGLQLLFYSVGIGQISSEVPQNLSASRPQDRQFILSSKKLLLSDSGFYLCAWRGSYERQYFGPGTRLTVT.

The chain combines TRBV15 with TRBJ2-6; D remains ambiguous. CDR1 and CDR2 from the germline V gene are LNHNV and YYDKDF (reference sequence). The V and J ends lost 5 bases and 1 base respectively, with 15 bases between them. CDR3 size: 17 residues. DNA for the CDR3: TGTGCCACCAGCTGGATACCTAAGACGTCTGGGGCCAACGTCCTGACTTTC. Residues: CATSWIPKTSGANVLTF.

V usage is TRBV19 and J usage is TRBJ2-5; 8 bases fit TRBD2. The CDR3 loop spans 15 amino acids. CDR1 LNHDA and CDR2 SQIVND come from the germline V gene (reference sequence). V was pared by 4 bases and J by 0 bases, with 4 bases of the junction left unmatched. The CDR3 region is CASSSQRGNQETQYF. The CDR3 coding sequence is TGTGCCAGTAGTAGCCAGCGGGGGAACCAAGAGACCCAGTACTTC.

The genes are TRBV5-1 and TRBJ2-7; no clear D. The CDR3 extends over 15 amino acids. Germline lookup yields CDR1 SGHRS and CDR2 YFSETQ. V was pared by 1 base and J by 0 bases, with 11 bases between. CDR3 residues: CASSLMGASSYEQYF. The CDR3, as DNA: TGCGCCAGCAGCTTGATGGGCGCAAGCTCCTACGAGCAGTACTTC.